This TCR beta chain was profiled in a study of cytomegalovirus exposure and HLA in healthy donors. General study findings and limits: Reports state that TCR beta sequences accurately predicted most subjects' HLA-A and HLA-B alleles.

PCR employed 60 Vbeta and 13 Jbeta primers. The protocol was immunoSEQ multiplex PCR, while the TCRdb copy is restricted to in-frame clones and leaves out a portion. This table holds 110,000 or so clones, roughly two thirds found once. With 5 bases clipped from V and 5 bases from J, the junction kept 6 bases outside the gene matches. The V gene's germline CDR1 is SGHKS and CDR2 YYEKEE (reference sequence). This CDR3 region has 15 residues. Worth noting for this clone: Its antigen is not identified.

This sequence joins TRBV5-5 and TRBJ2-2; TRBD1 agrees at 10 bases. This clonotype was obtained from a man aged 18 to 30 in good health and CMV-seropositive. Specimen: PBMCs. The CDR3 here is CASSPRDRGTGELFF. DNA for the CDR3: TGTGCCAGCAGTCCAAGGGACAGGGGAACCGGGGAGCTGTTTTTT.